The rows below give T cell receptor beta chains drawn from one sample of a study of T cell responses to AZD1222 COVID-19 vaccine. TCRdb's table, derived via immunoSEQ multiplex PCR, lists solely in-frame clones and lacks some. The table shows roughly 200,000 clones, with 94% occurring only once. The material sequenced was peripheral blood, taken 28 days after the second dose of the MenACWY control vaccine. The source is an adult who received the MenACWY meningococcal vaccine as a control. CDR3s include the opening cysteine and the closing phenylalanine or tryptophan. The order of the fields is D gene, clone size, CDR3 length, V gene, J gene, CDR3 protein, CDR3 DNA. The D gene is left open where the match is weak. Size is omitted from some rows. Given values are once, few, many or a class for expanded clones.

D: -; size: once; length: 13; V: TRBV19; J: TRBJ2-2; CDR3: CASSLAFPGELFF; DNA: TGTGCCAGTAGCCTGGCCTTTCCCGGGGAGCTGTTTTTT
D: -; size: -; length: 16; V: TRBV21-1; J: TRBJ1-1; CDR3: CASSRWPGQPNTEAFF; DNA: TGTGCCAGCAGCCGGTGGCCTGGGCAGCCGAACACTGAAGCTTTCTTT
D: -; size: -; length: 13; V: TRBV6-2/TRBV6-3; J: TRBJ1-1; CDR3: CASSPPRATEAFF; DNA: TGTGCCAGCAGTCCACCCAGGGCCACTGAAGCTTTCTTT
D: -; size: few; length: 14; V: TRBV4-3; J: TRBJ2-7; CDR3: CASSQGTGRYEQYF; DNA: TGCGCCAGCAGCCAGGGCACAGGGCGCTACGAGCAGTACTTC
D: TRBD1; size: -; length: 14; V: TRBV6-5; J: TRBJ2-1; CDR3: CASQLDRGWNEQFF; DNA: TGTGCCTCCCAGTTAGACAGGGGCTGGAATGAGCAGTTCTTC
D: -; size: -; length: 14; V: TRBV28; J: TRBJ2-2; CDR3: CASSLSGNTGELFF; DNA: TGTGCCAGCAGTTTAAGCGGGAACACCGGGGAGCTGTTTTTT
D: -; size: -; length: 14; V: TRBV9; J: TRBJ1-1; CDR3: CASSVGISDTEAFF; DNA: TGTGCCAGCAGCGTAGGGATTTCGGACACTGAAGCTTTCTTT
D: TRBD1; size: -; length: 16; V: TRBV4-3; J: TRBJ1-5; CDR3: CASSQDGTGAHQPQHF; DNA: TGCGCCAGCAGCCAAGATGGAACAGGGGCCCATCAGCCCCAGCATTTT
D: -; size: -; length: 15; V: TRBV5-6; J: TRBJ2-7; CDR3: CASRGDRQVSYEQYF; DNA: TGTGCCAGCAGGGGCGACAGGCAAGTCTCCTACGAGCAGTACTTC
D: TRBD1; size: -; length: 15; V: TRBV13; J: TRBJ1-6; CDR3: CASSLGTGGNSPLHF; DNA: TGTGCCAGCAGCTTGGGGACAGGGGGAAATTCACCCCTCCACTTT
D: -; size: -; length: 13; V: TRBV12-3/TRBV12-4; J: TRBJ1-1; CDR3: CASSLKEITEAFF; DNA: TGTGCCAGCAGTTTAAAAGAGATCACTGAAGCTTTCTTT
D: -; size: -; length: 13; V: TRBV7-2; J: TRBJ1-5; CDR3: CASSLEGRGAQHF; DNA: TGTGCCAGCAGCTTAGAGGGACGAGGAGCCCAGCATTTT
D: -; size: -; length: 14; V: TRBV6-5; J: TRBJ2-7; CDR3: CASSWRDITYEQYF; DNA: TGTGCCAGCAGTTGGCGGGACATAACCTACGAGCAGTACTTC
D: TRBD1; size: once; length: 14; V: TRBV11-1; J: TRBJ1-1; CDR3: CASSLGRGGPEAFF; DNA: TGTGCCAGCAGCTTGGGCAGGGGGGGACCTGAAGCTTTCTTT
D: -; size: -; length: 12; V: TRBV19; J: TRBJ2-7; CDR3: CASSSQDYEQYF; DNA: TGTGCCAGTAGTAGCCAGGATTACGAGCAGTACTTC
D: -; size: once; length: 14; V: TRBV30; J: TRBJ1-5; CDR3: CAWGPRGGNQPQHF; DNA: TGTGCCTGGGGCCCCCGGGGAGGCAATCAGCCCCAGCATTTT
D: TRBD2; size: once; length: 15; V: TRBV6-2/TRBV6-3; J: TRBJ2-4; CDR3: CASSYSAPGRDIQYF; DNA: TGTGCCAGCAGTTACTCGGCCCCAGGGAGGGACATTCAGTACTTC
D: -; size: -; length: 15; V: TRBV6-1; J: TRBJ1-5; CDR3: CASSEAAGGLKPQHF; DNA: TGTGCCAGCAGTGAAGCGGCGGGGGGGCTCAAGCCCCAGCATTTT
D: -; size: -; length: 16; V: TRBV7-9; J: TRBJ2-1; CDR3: CASSPSYKGSYNEQFF; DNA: TGTGCCAGCAGCCCATCTTATAAAGGCTCCTACAATGAGCAGTTCTTC
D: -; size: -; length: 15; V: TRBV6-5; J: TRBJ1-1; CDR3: CASSYSWTGNTEAFF; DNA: TGTGCCAGCAGTTACTCATGGACGGGGAACACTGAAGCTTTCTTT
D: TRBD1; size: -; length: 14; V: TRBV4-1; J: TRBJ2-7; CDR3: CASSQEGGIYEQYF; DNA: TGCGCCAGCAGCCAAGAAGGGGGCATCTACGAGCAGTACTTC
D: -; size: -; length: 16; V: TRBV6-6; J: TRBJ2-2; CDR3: CASSYSGGGGTGELFF; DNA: TGTGCCAGCAGTTACTCCGGGGGAGGGGGGACCGGGGAGCTGTTTTTT
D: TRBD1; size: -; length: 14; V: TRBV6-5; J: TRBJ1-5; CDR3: CASSKTGDLQPQHF; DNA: TGTGCCAGCAGTAAAACAGGGGATTTGCAGCCCCAGCATTTT
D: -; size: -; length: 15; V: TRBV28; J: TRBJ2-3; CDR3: CASSLAGQSTDTQYF; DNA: TGTGCCAGCAGTTTAGCAGGACAGAGCACAGATACGCAGTATTTT
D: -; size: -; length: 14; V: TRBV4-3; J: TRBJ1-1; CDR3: CASSQDRGGRRAFF; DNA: TGCGCCAGCAGCCAAGATCGAGGGGGGAGGAGAGCTTTCTTT
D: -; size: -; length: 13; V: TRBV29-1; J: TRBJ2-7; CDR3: CSVRRGRNYEQYF; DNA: TGCAGCGTCCGAAGGGGCCGGAACTACGAGCAGTACTTC
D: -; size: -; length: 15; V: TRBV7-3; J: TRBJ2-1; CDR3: CASSLMADSYNEQFF; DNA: TGTGCCAGCAGCTTAATGGCGGACTCCTACAATGAGCAGTTCTTC
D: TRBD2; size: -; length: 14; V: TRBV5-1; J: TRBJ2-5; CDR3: CASSSGSLGETQYF; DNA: TGCGCCAGCTCTAGCGGGAGCCTCGGGGAGACCCAGTACTTC
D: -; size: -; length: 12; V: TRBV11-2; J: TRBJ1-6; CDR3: CASSLEGSPLHF; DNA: TGTGCCAGCAGCTTAGAAGGTTCACCCCTCCACTTT
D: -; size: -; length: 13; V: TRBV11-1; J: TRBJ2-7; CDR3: CASSLNRNYEQYF; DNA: TGTGCCAGCAGCTTAAACAGAAACTACGAGCAGTACTTC
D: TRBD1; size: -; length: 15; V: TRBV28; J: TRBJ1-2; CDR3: CASSFPGTGDYGYTF; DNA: TGTGCCAGCAGTTTCCCAGGGACAGGGGACTATGGCTACACCTTC
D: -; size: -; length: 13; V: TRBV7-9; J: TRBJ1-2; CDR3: CASSHGELGGYTF; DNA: TGTGCCAGCAGCCACGGGGAGCTGGGAGGCTACACCTTC
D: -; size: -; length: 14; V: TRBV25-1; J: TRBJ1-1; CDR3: CASSEVTGFTEAFF; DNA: TGTGCCAGCAGTGAAGTCACAGGGTTCACTGAAGCTTTCTTT
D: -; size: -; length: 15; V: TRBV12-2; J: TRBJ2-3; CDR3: CASRTPWPYPDTQYF; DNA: TGTGCAAGTCGCACCCCTTGGCCCTACCCAGATACGCAGTATTTT
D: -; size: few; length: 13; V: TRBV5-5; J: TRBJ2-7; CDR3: CASSFSTWGEQYF; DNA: TGTGCCAGCAGCTTTTCCACTTGGGGCGAGCAGTACTTC
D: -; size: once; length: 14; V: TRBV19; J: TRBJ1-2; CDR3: CASSRGDLNYGYTF; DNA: TGTGCCAGTAGTCGAGGGGACCTTAACTATGGCTACACCTTC
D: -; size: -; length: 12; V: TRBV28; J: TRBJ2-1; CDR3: CASSFSYNEQFF; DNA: TGTGCCAGCAGTTTCAGCTACAATGAGCAGTTCTTC
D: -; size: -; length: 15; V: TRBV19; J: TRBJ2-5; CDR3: CASSIDRTVGGTQYF; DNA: TGTGCCAGTAGTATAGATCGGACGGTCGGTGGGACCCAGTACTTC
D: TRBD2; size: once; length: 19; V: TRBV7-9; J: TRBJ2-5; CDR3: CASSLGLAGGLRSQETQYF; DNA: TGTGCCAGCAGCTTAGGACTAGCGGGGGGACTACGCTCGCAAGAGACCCAGTACTTC
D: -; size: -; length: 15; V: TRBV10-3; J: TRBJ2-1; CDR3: CAISEQQGSRNEQFF; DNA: TGTGCCATCAGTGAGCAACAGGGTTCAAGAAATGAGCAGTTCTTC
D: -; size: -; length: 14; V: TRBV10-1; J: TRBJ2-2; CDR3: CASSEGKNTGELFF; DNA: TGCGCCAGCAGTGAGGGGAAAAACACCGGGGAGCTGTTTTTT
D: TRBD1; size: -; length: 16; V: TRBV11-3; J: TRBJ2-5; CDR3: CASSPGGGTGLETQYF; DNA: TGTGCCAGCAGCCCCGGGGGCGGGACAGGGCTGGAGACCCAGTACTTC
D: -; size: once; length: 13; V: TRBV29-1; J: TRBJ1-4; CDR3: CSVTDPASEKLFF; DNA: TGCAGCGTAACCGACCCCGCAAGTGAAAAACTGTTTTTT
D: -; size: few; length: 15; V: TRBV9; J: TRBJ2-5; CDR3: CASGGNMLGKETQYF; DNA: TGTGCCAGCGGGGGGAATATGCTAGGGAAAGAGACCCAGTACTTC
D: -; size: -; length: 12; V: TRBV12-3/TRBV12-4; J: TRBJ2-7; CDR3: CASSSTRYEQYF; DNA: TGTGCCAGCAGCTCTACAAGATACGAGCAGTACTTC
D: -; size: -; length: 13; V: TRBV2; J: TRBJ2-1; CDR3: CASSVDFRNEQFF; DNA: TGTGCCAGCAGTGTGGACTTCCGAAATGAGCAGTTCTTC
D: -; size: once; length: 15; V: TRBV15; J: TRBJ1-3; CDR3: CATSPLGGSGNTIYF; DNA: TGTGCCACCAGCCCTTTAGGGGGCTCTGGAAACACCATATATTTT
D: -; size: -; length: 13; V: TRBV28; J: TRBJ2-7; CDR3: CASSPGLTEKQYF; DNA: TGTGCCAGCAGCCCCGGACTGACCGAGAAGCAGTACTTC
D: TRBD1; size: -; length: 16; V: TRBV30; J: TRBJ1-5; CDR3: CAWSVLPGTGNQPQHF; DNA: TGTGCCTGGAGTGTACTCCCGGGGACAGGCAATCAGCCCCAGCATTTT